This T cell receptor beta chain comes out of a study of identical twins. Turning to this clonotype: Its specificity is unknown.

TCRdb fed the 5' RACE reads into MiXCR, producing one record per CDR3 protein. The sample lists about 1.7 million distinct CDR3 sequences; roughly a third were seen once. Study findings and constraints: Cross-sectional statistics, not tracking of the same donors, supported the conclusions.

The sequence came from a newborn girl in good health. Input material: cord blood.

Written as DNA, the CDR3 is TGCAGTGCTAGGGATCCGTTCAAGAATGAGCAGTTCTTC. Encoded protein: CSARDPFKNEQFF. The chain recombines TRBV20-1 with TRBJ2-1; no clear D gene. Germline V lookup: CDR1 DFQATT, CDR2 SNEGSKA (reference sequence). Trimming removed 3 bases at V and 7 bases at J, with 13 bases between. The CDR3 spans 13 residues.